The 28 T cell receptor beta chains reported below all come from one sample, sequenced in a study of T cell responses to AZD1222 COVID-19 vaccine. The protocol was immunoSEQ multiplex PCR, while the TCRdb copy is restricted to in-frame clones and leaves out a portion. The table has over 120,000 clones, around 90% seen once; the top ten hold around 5%. The sequences come from peripheral blood, collected 28 days after the second dose of the MenACWY control vaccine. The origin of the receptors is an adult who received the MenACWY meningococcal vaccine as a control.

The chain has TRBV10-1 and TRBJ1-5; D gene uncertain. V was shortened by 10 bases and J by 7 bases, with 11 bases between the two germline ends. The CDR3 contains 11 residues. Germline V lookup: CDR1 WNHNN, CDR2 SYGVQD (reference sequence). The CDR3 bases are TGCGCCAACGACAAAAAACAGCCCCAGCATTTT. Residues: CANDKKQPQHF.

The rearrangement joins TRBV7-9 to TRBJ2-1, with 8 bases that match TRBD2. Trimming at V came to 4 bases and at J to 5 bases, leaving 7 bases not matched to a gene. The CDR3 is made up of 15 amino acids. Germline V CDR1 and CDR2: SEHNR, FQNEAQ (reference sequence). The CDR3 bases are TGTGCCAGCAGCTCCGGGAGGGACCCCGACAATGAGCAGTTCTTC. This gives the protein CASSSGRDPDNEQFF.

This clone appeared a few times. The V and J genes are TRBV28 and TRBJ2-7; possibly TRBD1 or TRBD2 for D (5 bases each). Trimming cost V 3 bases and J 2 bases, with 17 bases left between them. The CDR3 extends over 16 amino acids. Germline values: CDR1 MDHEN, CDR2 SYDVKM. In DNA form, the CDR3 reads TGTGCCAGCAGTTTGGCCTCGGGGACGGCTACCTACGAGCAGTACTTC. Protein product: CASSLASGTATYEQYF.

This clone was recorded a few times. This chain joins TRBV19 and TRBJ2-2; 8 bases fit TRBD2. V dropped 9 bases and J dropped 5; count of bases not matched to a gene: 11. In germline, CDR1 is LNHDA, CDR2 SQIVND (reference sequence). The CDR3 has 15 amino acids. The DNA of the CDR3 is TGTGCCAGGAGGGAAGCGGGAGATCAGACCGGGGAGCTGTTTTTT. Amino acids: CARREAGDQTGELFF.

V usage is TRBV6-2 or TRBV6-3 and J usage is TRBJ1-3, with 8 bases that match TRBD1. Looked up from germline, CDR1 is MNHEY and CDR2 is SVGEGT. The CDR3 sequence is 15 residues long. Trimming took 5 bases from V and 4 from J; bases not matched to a gene: 7. The CDR3 reads CASSGPRGLGNTIYF. The DNA of the CDR3 is TGTGCCAGCAGTGGCCCCAGGGGGCTAGGAAACACCATATATTTT.

The gene calls are TRBV7-3 and TRBJ1-1, with unresolved D. Germline loops: CDR1 SGHTA, CDR2 FQGTGA. The CDR3 is made up of 12 amino acids. The V and J ends lost 1 base and 4 bases respectively, with 4 bases between them. In DNA, the CDR3 is TGTGCCAGCAGCTTAAGGCGCACTGAAGCTTTCTTT. This encodes CASSLRRTEAFF.

The chain uses TRBV10-3 and TRBJ2-3; D may match TRBD1 or TRBD2 (6 bases each). The CDR3 runs to 13 residues. Germline V gene sequence: CDR1 ENHRY, CDR2 SYGVKD. Between the trimmed V and J ends, which lost 7 bases and 2 bases, there was a span of 10 bases. The CDR3: CAIKGGYTDTQYF. Here the CDR3 DNA reads TGTGCCATCAAGGGGGGCTACACAGATACGCAGTATTTT.

The chain links TRBV10-3 to TRBJ1-3, with D unresolved. The V and J ends lost 7 bases and 0 bases respectively, with 7 bases between them. Germline CDR1 and CDR2: ENHRY and SYGVKD. This CDR3 spans 13 amino acids. CDR3 bases: TGTGCCATCATGGCAGACTCTGGAAACACCATATATTTT. Its translation: CAIMADSGNTIYF.

The J gene is TRBJ1-6, the V gene TRBV3-1 (or the pseudogene TRBV3-2); no definite D call. Germline V gene sequence: CDR1 LGHDT, CDR2 YNNKEL (reference sequence). The CDR3 length is 13 residues. V shed 1 base and J shed 7 bases, with 5 bases lying between them. The CDR3 region is CASSQGGNSPLHF. CDR3 nucleotides: TGTGCCAGCAGCCAAGGCGGGAATTCACCCCTCCACTTT.

The chain has TRBV27 and TRBJ2-4; D perhaps matches TRBD2 (5 bases). Germline V gene lookup returns CDR1 MNHEY and CDR2 SMNVEV (reference sequence). This CDR3 is 17 amino acids long. V shed 5 bases and J shed 0 bases, with 17 bases lying between them. CDR3 loop: CASSMGRAGLAKNIQYF. The CDR3 region has the DNA TGTGCCAGCAGTATGGGTAGGGCGGGTTTAGCCAAAAACATTCAGTACTTC.

This chain joins TRBV20-1 and TRBJ2-5; 8 bases are shared with TRBD2. The V segment lost 6 bases and the J segment 10 bases; nucleotides outside the gene matches: 7. Germline V CDR1 and CDR2: DFQATT, SNEGSKA (reference sequence). The CDR3 contains 11 residues. CDR3 protein: CSASRGGSQYF. The CDR3 region has the DNA TGCAGTGCCTCCCGGGGGGGCAGCCAGTACTTC.

The chain is built from TRBV4-1 and TRBJ2-1; possibly TRBD2 for D (7 bases). Trimming removed 0 bases from V and 6 bases from J, with 15 bases in between. Germline CDR1 and CDR2: MGHRA and YSYEKL. The CDR3 has 16 amino acids. This CDR3 reads CASSQDSRGGLNEQFF. The CDR3 coding sequence is TGCGCCAGCAGCCAAGATTCGAGGGGGGGCCTCAATGAGCAGTTCTTC.

The rearrangement links TRBV11-2 to TRBJ1-2; a possible D gene is TRBD1 (6 bases). Germline V gene sequence: CDR1 SGHAT, CDR2 FQNNGV. This CDR3 spans 16 amino acids. V was cut by 4 bases and J by 2 bases, with 17 bases left in between. The CDR3 loop is CASSWGGPSKNYGYTF. The CDR3 DNA reads TGTGCCAGCAGCTGGGGGGGGCCATCCAAGAACTATGGCTACACCTTC.

Only a few counts were recorded for this clone. The chain uses TRBV3-1 (or the pseudogene TRBV3-2) and TRBJ2-7; 8 bases are shared with TRBD2. Trimming removed 3 bases from V and 9 bases from J; junction bases left unmatched: 1. The V gene's germline CDR1 is LGHDT and CDR2 YNNKEL (reference sequence). The CDR3 contains 11 residues. CDR3 sequence reads: CASSHSGVQYF. CDR3 DNA sequence: TGTGCCAGCAGCCATAGCGGGGTGCAGTACTTC.

The V gene is TRBV19, the J gene TRBJ2-3; no firm D call. V was cut by 3 bases and J by 2 bases, with 12 bases left in between. This CDR3 is built from 15 residues. Germline lookup yields CDR1 LNHDA and CDR2 SQIVND (reference sequence). The CDR3 spells CASSMTNTYTDTQYF. The DNA for the CDR3 is TGTGCCAGTAGTATGACAAACACATACACAGATACGCAGTATTTT.

This sequence joins TRBV30 and TRBJ1-2; D is perhaps TRBD1 (5 bases). The germline V and J ends were trimmed by 0 bases and 8 bases, with 10 bases remaining between them. This CDR3 region has 12 residues. Looked up from germline, CDR1 is GTSNPN and CDR2 is SVGIG (reference sequence). Here the CDR3 reads CAWSVTGYGYTF. The CDR3 coding sequence is TGTGCCTGGAGTGTAACAGGATACGGCTACACCTTC.

V gene TRBV4-3 combines with J gene TRBJ1-4, with no clear D. Germline V gene lookup returns CDR1 LGHNA and CDR2 YSLEER. The CDR3 has 16 residues. Trimming shortened V by 0 bases and J by 8 bases, and 16 bases separated the two germline ends. The CDR3 reads CASSQDYGLLGEKLFF. In DNA, the CDR3 is TGCGCCAGCAGCCAAGATTACGGACTCTTAGGGGAAAAACTGTTTTTT.

The J gene is TRBJ2-7, the V gene TRBV29-1; D call uncertain. CDR1 is SQVTM and CDR2 is ANQGSEA in the germline V gene. There are 12 residues in the CDR3. Trimming pared 4 bases from V and 2 bases from J, leaving 9 bases between. In DNA, the CDR3 is TGCAGCGTTGGGCGGTCGGCCTACGAGCAGTACTTC. Amino acids: CSVGRSAYEQYF.

The chain employs TRBV6-6 and TRBJ1-2, with unresolved D. V was trimmed by 5 bases and J by 4 bases, leaving 11 bases between them. The CDR3 is 13 residues long. Germline CDR1 and CDR2: MNHNY and SVGAGI (reference sequence). The DNA for the CDR3 is TGTGCCAGCAGTCTGGACTGGCGCTATGGCTACACCTTC. This sequence encodes CASSLDWRYGYTF.

The CDR3 coding sequence is TGCGCCAGCAGCTTGAACGGACAGGAGGGCACTGAAGCTTTCTTT. Translation: CASSLNGQEGTEAFF. The chain joins TRBV5-1 to TRBJ1-1, with 7 bases fitting TRBD1. The V segment lost 1 base and the J segment 4 bases; nucleotides outside the gene matches: 7. This CDR3 region has 15 residues. Looked up from germline, CDR1 is SGHRS and CDR2 is YFSETQ.

The chain couples TRBV19 to TRBJ1-6, with D perhaps TRBD1 (5 bases). The CDR3 spans 15 residues. Trimming left V 6 bases short and J 0 bases short, with 9 bases between. CDR1 LNHDA and CDR2 SQIVND come from the germline V gene (reference sequence). The CDR3 nucleotides read TGTGCCAGTAGCCGACAGAGCTCCTATAATTCACCCCTCCACTTT. Its translation is CASSRQSSYNSPLHF.

The rearrangement links TRBV5-1 to TRBJ1-4, with D maybe TRBD1 (5 bases). CDR3 size: 12 residues. Trimming shortened V by 7 bases and J by 4 bases, and 8 bases separated the two germline ends. Germline CDR1 and CDR2: SGHRS and YFSETQ. The CDR3 is CASGQSNEKLFF. The CDR3 nucleotides read TGCGCCAGCGGACAAAGTAATGAAAAACTGTTTTTT.

This clone turned up a few times. The chain recombines TRBV9 with TRBJ2-7; TRBD1 matches 8 bases. This CDR3 is 15 amino acids long. CDR1 SGDLS and CDR2 YYNGEE come from the germline V gene. The V segment lost 4 bases and the J segment 3 bases; nucleotides outside the gene matches: 9. The CDR3 spells CASSPPLTGGYEQYF. CDR3 nucleotides: TGTGCCAGCAGCCCGCCCCTAACAGGGGGCTACGAGCAGTACTTC.

The chain combines TRBV2 with TRBJ1-4; 7 bases are a match to TRBD1. This CDR3 region has 13 residues. Trimming removed 10 bases from V and 2 bases from J; junction bases left unmatched: 4. Germline assignment: CDR1 SNHLY and CDR2 FYNNEI. For the CDR3, the DNA is TGTGCCAACGCGGACAGGACTAATGAAAAACTGTTTTTT. Its translation is CANADRTNEKLFF. The variable domain in full, with the rest retrieved from reference TRBV2 and TRBJ1-4, is EPEVTQTPSHQVTQMGQEVILRCVPISNHLYFYWYRQILGQKVEFLVSFYNNEISEKSEIFDDQFSVERPDGSNFTLKIRSTKLEDSAMYFCANADRTNEKLFFGSGTQLSVL.

CDR3 in DNA: TGCGCCAGCAGCTACCTGGGACAGGGCTCCTACGAGCAGTACTTC. It yields the protein CASSYLGQGSYEQYF. V is TRBV4-1 and J is TRBJ2-7, with 9 bases lining up with TRBD1. This CDR3 has 15 amino acids. J was trimmed by 0 bases and V by 5 bases; bases with no gene match: 5. From germline, CDR1 is MGHRA and CDR2 YSYEKL.

V and J are TRBV5-6 and TRBJ1-4; D remains unclear. The CDR3 runs 15 residues. Trimming stripped 3 bases from V and 4 bases from J, with 13 bases between. The germline V gene encodes CDR1 SGHDT and CDR2 YYEEEE. CDR3 in amino acids: CASSSRRSFNEKLFF. CDR3 coding DNA: TGTGCCAGCAGCTCGCGTCGGAGTTTTAATGAAAAACTGTTTTTT.

The chain links TRBV7-3 to TRBJ1-6, with D possibly matching TRBD1 (5 bases). Germline CDR1 and CDR2: SGHTA and FQGTGA. The germline V and J ends were trimmed by 5 bases and 8 bases, with 16 bases remaining between them. The CDR3 has 15 residues. This chain's CDR3 is CASSTTGTWDSPLHF. CDR3 DNA: TGTGCCAGCAGCACTACCGGGACCTGGGATTCACCCCTCCACTTT.

The rearrangement uses TRBV7-3 and TRBJ2-6; D may be TRBD1 (5 bases). This CDR3 spans 13 amino acids. V was shortened by 6 bases and J by 4 bases, with 7 bases between the two germline ends. The germline CDR1 and CDR2 sequences are SGHTA and FQGTGA. The CDR3 DNA reads as TGTGCCAGCAGTACAGGAGGGGCCAACGTCCTGACTTTC. It yields the protein CASSTGGANVLTF.